These T cell receptor beta chains were read from a single sample in a study of blood T cells in healthy people across ages. TCRdb re-called the 5' RACE reads with MiXCR, one entry per CDR3 protein. Of 1,500,000 or so distinct CDR3 sequences in the sample, approximately 42% were seen once. Sequencing used blood. The source of these receptors is a woman aged 18-29 years in good health. CDR3s include the opening cysteine and the closing phenylalanine or tryptophan. D genes are given only for firm matches. Only some rows state a clone size, as once, few, many or a class for expanded clones.

V,D,size,J,DNA,CDR3
TRBV7-2,-,few,TRBJ2-5,TGTGCCAGCAGCTTAACAGGCATAGAGACCCAGTACTTC,CASSLTGIETQYF
TRBV12-5,TRBD1,-,TRBJ2-7,TGTGCTAGTGTCAACAGGGGCACCTCCTACGAGCAGTACTTC,CASVNRGTSYEQYF
TRBV3-1,-,-,TRBJ2-5,TGTGCCAGCAGATCCAGAGCGGTTCAAGAGACCCAGTACTTC,CASRSRAVQETQYF
TRBV7-9,TRBD2,few,TRBJ2-1,TGTGCCAGCAGCTTCGGGGGGGCTATCAATGAGCAGTTCTTC,CASSFGGAINEQFF
TRBV24-1,TRBD2,-,TRBJ2-3,TGTGCCACCAGTGATTCGTATCTAGCGGGAGGTACGCAGTATTTT,CATSDSYLAGGTQYF
TRBV7-2,-,-,TRBJ1-6,TGTGCCAGCAGCTTAAGCAGGGCAGGGAATTCACCCCTCCACTTT,CASSLSRAGNSPLHF
TRBV15,-,few,TRBJ2-4,TGTGCCACCAGCAGACTAGGGCCGACAGCCGCCAAAAACATTCAGTACTTC,CATSRLGPTAAKNIQYF
TRBV20-1,-,-,TRBJ2-1,TGCAGTGCTAGAGATATAATCGGGGCGCGCTACAATGAGCAGTTCTTC,CSARDIIGARYNEQFF
TRBV5-1,-,-,TRBJ2-3,TGCGCCAGCAGCTTGAGGGTAGGAGGAACAGATACGCAGTATTTT,CASSLRVGGTDTQYF
TRBV7-2,-,few,TRBJ1-1,TGTGCCAGCAGCTTAGGTTACGGCTACACTGAAGCTTTCTTT,CASSLGYGYTEAFF
TRBV20-1,TRBD2,-,TRBJ2-3,TGCAGTGCTAGGTGGACTAGGGTATTGGATACGCAGTATTTT,CSARWTRVLDTQYF
TRBV29-1,-,few,TRBJ2-5,TGCGGCGTTGGGAGAGGGATCGCCCAAGAGACCCAGTACTTC,CGVGRGIAQETQYF
TRBV27,-,-,TRBJ1-4,TGTGCCAGCAGTTTAAACGTTCGGGATGCAGGAGAAAAACTGTTTTTT,CASSLNVRDAGEKLFF
TRBV12-3/TRBV12-4,TRBD2,-,TRBJ2-1,TGTGCCAGCAGTTATTTAGCGGGAGTGGGGAATGAGCAGTTCTTC,CASSYLAGVGNEQFF
TRBV20-1,TRBD2,-,TRBJ2-1,TGCAGTGCTTGGACCGGGACTAGCCATATCAATGAGCAGTTCTTC,CSAWTGTSHINEQFF
TRBV7-6,TRBD2,-,TRBJ2-5,TGTGCCAGCAGCGACCAACCAGGGACTAGCGGAACCAATGAGCAGTACTTC,CASSDQPGTSGTNEQYF
TRBV3-1,-,-,TRBJ1-6,TGTGCCAGCAGCCAAGTCGGTAGGCTTCCCCACTTT,CASSQVGRLPHF
TRBV12-3/TRBV12-4,-,-,TRBJ1-2,TGTGCCAGCAGGGGGCCATTGCATGGCTACACCTTC,CASRGPLHGYTF
TRBV29-1,-,few,TRBJ2-7,TGCAGCGTTCGTAGGGTTTTGGACTACGAGCAGTACTTC,CSVRRVLDYEQYF
TRBV20-1,-,-,TRBJ1-2,TGCAGTGCTAGTATACAGGGTTATGGCTACACCTTC,CSASIQGYGYTF
TRBV18,-,-,TRBJ2-7,TGTGCCAGCTCATCTGAGACAGCCTACGAGCAGTACTTC,CASSSETAYEQYF
TRBV3-1,-,-,TRBJ1-3,TGTGCCAGCAGCCAAGGGTTCGGAAACACCATATATTTT,CASSQGFGNTIYF
TRBV27,-,many,TRBJ2-7,TGTGCCAGCAGTTCCACAGGGTTCAGTACAGGCGAGCAGTACTTC,CASSSTGFSTGEQYF
TRBV5-1,-,-,TRBJ1-2,TGCGCCAGCAGCTCGGCGGGGGGAAACTATGGCTACACCTTC,CASSSAGGNYGYTF
TRBV7-6,TRBD1,-,TRBJ2-1,TGTGCCAGCAGCCTTGGACAGGGAAACACTGAGCAGTTCTTC,CASSLGQGNTEQFF
TRBV7-3,-,-,TRBJ2-1,TGTGCCAGCAGCGTAACTTTGAGCTCCTACAATGAGCGGTTCTTC,CASSVTLSSYNERFF
TRBV10-1,-,-,TRBJ2-3,TGCGCCAGCAGTGATATTGGACCTAGCACAGATACGCAGTATTTT,CASSDIGPSTDTQYF
TRBV20-1,-,few,TRBJ1-5,TGCAGTGCTAGCGGACTGGGTCAGCCCCAGCATTTT,CSASGLGQPQHF
TRBV7-2,-,-,TRBJ1-2,TGTGCCAGCAGCTTAATAGGGGGTTATAGTGGCTACACCTTC,CASSLIGGYSGYTF
TRBV7-2,-,many,TRBJ2-7,TGTGCCAGCAGCCCCCCTTTCTACGAGCAGTACTTC,CASSPPFYEQYF
TRBV20-1,TRBD1,-,TRBJ1-2,TGCAGTGCCCCCGACAGGGTAGATCTTGCTGGCTACACCTTC,CSAPDRVDLAGYTF
TRBV29-1,-,many,TRBJ2-1,TGCAGCGTTGAAGATAAGGGGAGGAATGAGCAGTTCTTC,CSVEDKGRNEQFF
TRBV7-3,-,once,TRBJ2-7,TGTGCCAGCAGCACAGGGCCCGTAATATACAATGAGCAGTACTTC,CASSTGPVIYNEQYF
TRBV7-9,TRBD1,many,TRBJ2-7,TGTGCCAGCAGCCTGACAGGGTTTGGCGCCTACGAGCAGTACTTC,CASSLTGFGAYEQYF
TRBV19,-,-,TRBJ1-1,TGTGCCAGTAGATCGACATGGCGGGGAGACACTGAAGCTTTCTTT,CASRSTWRGDTEAFF
TRBV7-2,TRBD2,-,TRBJ2-1,TGTGCCAGCAGCTTACCAGCGGGGATGGAGCAGTTCTTC,CASSLPAGMEQFF
TRBV12-3/TRBV12-4,-,-,TRBJ2-1,TGTGCCAGCAGTATGGGGACTGTCGATGAGCAGTTCTTC,CASSMGTVDEQFF
TRBV20-1,-,-,TRBJ2-1,TGCAGTGCCCGTACCGCGGCAGGGCAACACTACAATGAGCAGTTCTTC,CSARTAAGQHYNEQFF
TRBV29-1,TRBD1,many,TRBJ1-2,TGCAGCGTTGGGCCCGGACAGGATTATGGCTACACCTTC,CSVGPGQDYGYTF
TRBV14,-,-,TRBJ2-7,TGTGCCAGCAGCCAAGATTTCGGCGAATCCTACGAGCAGTACTTC,CASSQDFGESYEQYF
TRBV29-1,TRBD2,many,TRBJ2-1,TGCAGCGTTGGAGGACTAGCGGGCTCCTACAATGAGCAGTTCTTC,CSVGGLAGSYNEQFF
TRBV29-1,-,few,TRBJ2-7,TGCAGCGTTGAAGTTAGCTCCTCCTACGAGCAGTACTTC,CSVEVSSSYEQYF
TRBV27,TRBD2,-,TRBJ2-5,TGTGCCAGCAGACCAGCGGGAGTTTTCGAGACCCAGTACTTC,CASRPAGVFETQYF
TRBV20-1,-,-,TRBJ2-7,TGCAGTGCCAGAGGTGCTGGCGCGGACTACGAGCAGTACTTC,CSARGAGADYEQYF